This TCR beta chain was sequenced during a study of PD-1 blockade in classical Hodgkin lymphoma. The CDR3 runs 15 residues. J was trimmed by 3 bases and V by 6 bases; bases with no gene match: 8. Germline V CDR1 and CDR2: ENHRY, SYGVKD. Sequenced by immunoSEQ multiplex PCR; TCRdb stores in-frame clones only, minus some. The repertoire consists of about 150,000 clones, with about four fifths occurring once and the leading ten covering about 9%. Patients all relapsed after autologous stem cell transplantation, and there was variation in brentuximab vedotin exposure. Best outcomes ranged across complete response, partial response and progressive disease.

This clonotype was sampled from a human donor with classical Hodgkin lymphoma. The gene calls are TRBV10-3 and TRBJ1-5, with 7 bases aligning to TRBD1. Sequencing was performed on peripheral blood mononuclear cells (PBMCs), taken before the second cycle of nivolumab. CDR3 region: CAISQNTGDNQPQHF. CDR3 DNA sequence: TGTGCCATCAGCCAAAATACAGGGGACAATCAGCCCCAGCATTTT.